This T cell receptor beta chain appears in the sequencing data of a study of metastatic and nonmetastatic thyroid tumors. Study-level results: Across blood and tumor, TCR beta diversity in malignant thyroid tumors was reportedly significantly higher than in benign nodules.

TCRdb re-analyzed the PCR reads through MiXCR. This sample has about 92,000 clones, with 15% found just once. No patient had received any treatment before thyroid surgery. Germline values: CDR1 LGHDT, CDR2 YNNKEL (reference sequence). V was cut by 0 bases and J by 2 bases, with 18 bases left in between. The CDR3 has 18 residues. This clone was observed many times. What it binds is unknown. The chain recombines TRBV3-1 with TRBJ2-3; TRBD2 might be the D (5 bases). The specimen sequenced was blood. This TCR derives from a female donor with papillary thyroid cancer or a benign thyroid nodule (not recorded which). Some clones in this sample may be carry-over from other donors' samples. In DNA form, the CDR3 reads TGTGCCAGCAGCCAAGATTTAAGAAGGCGGGTAACCACAGATACGCAGTATTTT. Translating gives CASSQDLRRRVTTDTQYF.